This TCR beta chain comes out of a study of blood T cell repertoires in COVID-19. Study summary: Samples representing acute and convalescent COVID-19 were sourced from the United States, Italy and Spain.

In the original analysis: Amplified reference gene primers provided the basis for estimating nucleated cell counts. TCRdb keeps only in-frame clones here, not all; method: immunoSEQ multiplex PCR. V and J calls and clone size follow that table, whereas D and trimming were derived from the DNA. The table has 70,000 or so clones, nearly 80% seen once. Sample: peripheral blood. This TCR derives from a human donor in a cohort sampled during active COVID-19.

The chain's CDR3 is CASREWDRESYEQYF. CDR3 sequence (DNA): TGTGCCAGCAGGGAGTGGGACAGGGAGTCCTACGAGCAGTACTTC. This chain connects TRBV28 to TRBJ2-7; 9 bases line up with TRBD1. This CDR3 contains 15 residues. The V segment lost 6 bases and the J segment 1 base; nucleotides outside the gene matches: 7. CDR1 and CDR2 from the germline V gene are MDHEN and SYDVKM.